These 4 T cell receptor beta chains were all obtained from the same sample, sequenced in a study of blood T cell repertoires in COVID-19. Data came from immunoSEQ multiplex PCR; TCRdb stores just in-frame clones and leaves some out. The sample records 130,000 or so clones, around 89% being singletons. The sequenced material came from peripheral blood. Every receptor here comes from a man between 50 and 59 years old with active or convalescent COVID-19.

CDR3 region: CAIREMGEGQPQHF. In DNA, the CDR3 is TGTGCCATCAGAGAGATGGGGGAGGGTCAGCCCCAGCATTTT. The chain uses TRBV10-3 and TRBJ1-5, with a tentative D call TRBD1 (5 bases). Germline CDR1 reads ENHRY; CDR2 reads SYGVKD. The CDR3 has 14 amino acids. With 6 bases removed from V and 6 bases from J, the gap between germline ends came to 15 bases.

The rearrangement links TRBV24-1 to TRBJ1-3; 7 nucleotides align to TRBD1. CDR1 is KGHDR, CDR2 SFDVKD, per germline. This CDR3 region has 16 residues. V shed 4 bases and J 2 bases; nucleotides not matched to a gene: 7. DNA for the CDR3: TGTGCCACCAGTGACCCTAGTGACAGGGCTGGAAACACCATATATTTT. Protein: CATSDPSDRAGNTIYF.

This clone was observed a handful of times. The genes are TRBV27 and TRBJ2-6, with 14 bases that match TRBD2. The V gene end was trimmed by 5 bases and the J gene end by 3 bases; junction bases not matched to a gene: 6. This CDR3 comprises 18 residues. Germline-derived CDR1 and CDR2 are MNHEY and SMNVEV (reference sequence). In DNA, the CDR3 is TGTGCCAGCAGTAAGCAGACTAGCGGGAGGGTTGGGGCCAACGTCCTGACTTTC. As protein: CASSKQTSGRVGANVLTF. Full variable domain (outside the CDR3, taken from reference TRBV27 and TRBJ2-6): EAQVTQNPRYLITVTGKKLTVTCSQNMNHEYMSWYRQDPGLGLRQIYYSMNVEVTDKGDVPEGYKVSRKEKRNFPLILESPSPNQTSLYFCASSKQTSGRVGANVLTFGAGSRLTVL.

The rearrangement joins TRBV11-2 to TRBJ2-1; 7 nucleotides line up with TRBD2. With 0 bases clipped from V and 10 bases from J, the junction kept 12 bases outside the gene matches. Germline V gives CDR1 SGHAT, CDR2 FQNNGV. This CDR3 has 16 amino acids. CDR3 in DNA: TGTGCCAGCAGCTTAGATCCCGGACTAGTGGCCCTAGAGCAGTTCTTC. It translates to CASSLDPGLVALEQFF.